Each of the 5 T cell receptor beta chains below was sequenced from the same sample in a study of blood T cell repertoires in COVID-19. Repertoires were generated with immunoSEQ multiplex PCR, while TCRdb's copy carries only in-frame clones and drops some. In the table there are just over 300,000 clones, around 90% of which are singletons. The sequencing sample was made of PBMCs or T cells enriched from blood (not recorded which). The source is a young woman who had recovered from COVID-19.

V gene TRBV12-3 or TRBV12-4 combines with J gene TRBJ1-5; TRBD1 is a possible D gene (5 bases). V was clipped by 6 bases and J by 6 bases, with 9 bases between them. CDR3 size: 12 residues. The CDR3 DNA reads TGTGCCAGCAGGGCAGACAGTCAGCCCCAGCATTTT. Its translation is CASRADSQPQHF.

This clone was seen once. The J gene is TRBJ1-5, the V gene TRBV7-9; D perhaps matches TRBD1 (5 bases). This CDR3 is 15 amino acids long. Trimming pared 1 base from V and 4 bases from J, leaving 11 bases between. Germline CDR1 reads SEHNR; CDR2 reads FQNEAQ (reference sequence). The CDR3 here is CASSLVAGSNQPQHF. CDR3 nucleotides: TGTGCCAGCAGCTTAGTAGCAGGGTCGAATCAGCCCCAGCATTTT.

The rearrangement joins TRBV2 to TRBJ1-6; 7 nucleotides line up with TRBD1. The CDR3 is 15 amino acids. The V segment lost 6 bases and the J segment 2 bases; nucleotides outside the gene matches: 4. From germline, CDR1 is SNHLY and CDR2 FYNNEI. CDR3 sequence: CASRTRGTYNSPLHF. CDR3 in DNA: TGTGCCAGCAGGACCAGGGGGACCTATAATTCACCCCTCCACTTT.

The chain joins TRBV6-2 or TRBV6-3 to TRBJ1-1, with 7 positions matching TRBD1. V lost 2 bases to trimming and J lost 1 base; unmatched junction nucleotides: 7. Germline V gene sequence: CDR1 MNHEY, CDR2 SVGEGT. CDR3 length equals 16 residues. The CDR3 reads CASSYRPDRANTEAFF. Written as DNA, the CDR3 is TGTGCCAGCAGTTACCGACCAGACAGGGCGAACACTGAAGCTTTCTTT.

V usage is TRBV15 and J usage is TRBJ2-5; 8 bases agree with TRBD2. The germline CDR1 and CDR2 sequences are LNHNV and YYDKDF (reference sequence). The J segment lost 7 bases and the V segment lost 3 bases, leaving 13 bases of the junction unmatched. This CDR3 is 16 amino acids long. The chain's CDR3 is CATSRELADIRWTQYF. CDR3 sequence (DNA): TGTGCCACCAGCAGGGAACTAGCGGACATACGCTGGACCCAGTACTTC.